The 11 T cell receptor beta chains below come from one sample, sequenced in a study of T cell repertoires in cytomegalovirus infection. Each CDR3 protein is one row after TCRdb ran MiXCR on the reads. This table has under 200,000 distinct CDR3 sequences, 9.5% appearing once. Material for sequencing was PBMCs. The source is a human donor in good health (CMV status not recorded). Some clones in this sample may be carry-over from other donors' samples.

This clonotype appeared many times. The gene calls are TRBV7-2 and TRBJ2-7; 8 bases align to TRBD2. Losses at the gene ends were 0 bases for V and 2 bases for J; bases not matched to a gene: 6. The CDR3 runs to 16 residues. Looked up from germline, CDR1 is SGHTA and CDR2 is FQGNSA. The CDR3 nucleotides read TGTGCCAGCAGCTTAGCGGCGGGAGGTTCGGCCTACGAGCAGTACTTC. This encodes CASSLAAGGSAYEQYF.

This clonotype was seen a handful of times. The rearrangement links TRBV14 to TRBJ1-1; maybe TRBD1 (6 bases). Trimming took 0 bases from V and 5 from J, leaving 10 bases between them. Germline CDR1 reads SGHDN; CDR2 reads FVKESK. This CDR3 region has 14 residues. The CDR3 DNA is TGTGCCAGCAGCCAAGATTCAGGGGTAACTGAAGCTTTCTTT. This gives the protein CASSQDSGVTEAFF.

This chain links TRBV9 with TRBJ2-1; 7 nucleotides align to TRBD1. This CDR3 is built from 14 residues. V was clipped by 5 bases and J by 8 bases; unmatched bases: 10. Germline V lookup: CDR1 SGDLS, CDR2 YYNGEE. In DNA, the CDR3 is TGTGCCAGCAGTCGAGATAACAGGGGCGATGAGCAGTTCTTC. It yields the protein CASSRDNRGDEQFF.

This clonotype was recorded a few times. This chain links TRBV29-1 with TRBJ2-7; D is tentatively TRBD1 or TRBD2 (5 bases each). CDR1 is SQVTM and CDR2 is ANQGSEA in the germline V gene. CDR3 length equals 12 residues. V lost 3 bases, J lost 6 bases, and 12 bases lay in between. Written as DNA, the CDR3 is TGCAGCGTTGAGGGGCTAGCTTTCGAGCAGTACTTC. Translated: CSVEGLAFEQYF.

This clonotype was counted at least ten times. The rearrangement joins TRBV6-2 or TRBV6-3 to TRBJ2-3; possibly TRBD1 or TRBD2 for D (5 bases each). The CDR3 covers 18 residues. Germline CDR1 and CDR2: MNHEY and SVGEGT. V lost 0 bases and J lost 4, with 20 bases in between. The CDR3 DNA reads as TGTGCCAGCAGTTACTCGATCTGGGGACGGAAAAGTCCAGATACGCAGTATTTT. This gives the protein CASSYSIWGRKSPDTQYF.

This clonotype was seen repeatedly, ten times or more. The chain joins TRBV4-3 to TRBJ1-4; a weak D match, TRBD1 (6 bases). Trimming shortened V by 3 bases and J by 3 bases, and 14 bases separated the two germline ends. This CDR3 comprises 16 residues. From germline, CDR1 is LGHNA and CDR2 YSLEER. CDR3: CASSQGEGHSNEKLFF. Written as DNA, the CDR3 is TGCGCCAGCAGCCAGGGGGAGGGACATTCTAATGAAAAACTGTTTTTT.

The rearrangement uses TRBV10-3 and TRBJ1-3; a possible D gene is TRBD1 (6 bases). CDR1 ENHRY and CDR2 SYGVKD come from the germline V gene. The CDR3 runs 13 residues. Trimming pared 7 bases from V and 2 bases from J, leaving 9 bases between. The CDR3 nucleotides read TGTGCCATCAACACAGGGCCTGGAAACACCATATATTTT. Residues: CAINTGPGNTIYF.

CDR3 coding DNA: TGTGCCAGCAGTGGACACCGCGGGGAGCTGTTTTTT. Its translation is CASSGHRGELFF. This rearrangement joins TRBV6-2 or TRBV6-3 to TRBJ2-2; possible D gene TRBD1, 5 bases. This CDR3 is 12 amino acids long. The germline gives CDR1 MNHEY, CDR2 SVGEGT. V lost 5 bases and J 7 bases, leaving 8 bases between the germline ends.

This clonotype has at least ten counts. This chain connects TRBV10-3 to TRBJ2-3, with 12 positions matching TRBD2. The germline V gene has CDR1 ENHRY and CDR2 SYGVKD. This CDR3 region has 16 residues. J lost 3 bases, V lost 4 bases, and 5 bases had no gene match. In DNA form, the CDR3 reads TGTGCCATCAGTGCTAGGACTAGCGGGAAGACAGATACGCAGTATTTT. Amino acid sequence: CAISARTSGKTDTQYF.

This clonotype was observed at least ten times. The chain has TRBV20-1 and TRBJ2-1; D perhaps matches TRBD2 (6 bases). The CDR3 loop spans 16 amino acids. Deletions cut 5 bases from V and 3 bases from J, with 20 bases between. Germline-derived CDR1 and CDR2 are DFQATT and SNEGSKA (reference sequence). The CDR3, as DNA: TGCAGTGCTTATCCTAACGTCGGGAGCCACTACAATGAGCAGTTCTTC. This translates into CSAYPNVGSHYNEQFF.

Ten or more counts support this clonotype. The V and J genes are TRBV6-2 or TRBV6-3 and TRBJ2-7, with 7 nucleotides matching TRBD2. Per the germline V gene, CDR1 is MNHEY and CDR2 is SVGEGT. The ends lost 7 bases at V and 3 bases at J; junction bases unmatched: 9. The CDR3 loop spans 14 amino acids. The chain's CDR3 is CASTFGGNLYEQYF. As DNA, the CDR3 is TGTGCCAGCACCTTCGGGGGGAACCTCTACGAGCAGTACTTC.